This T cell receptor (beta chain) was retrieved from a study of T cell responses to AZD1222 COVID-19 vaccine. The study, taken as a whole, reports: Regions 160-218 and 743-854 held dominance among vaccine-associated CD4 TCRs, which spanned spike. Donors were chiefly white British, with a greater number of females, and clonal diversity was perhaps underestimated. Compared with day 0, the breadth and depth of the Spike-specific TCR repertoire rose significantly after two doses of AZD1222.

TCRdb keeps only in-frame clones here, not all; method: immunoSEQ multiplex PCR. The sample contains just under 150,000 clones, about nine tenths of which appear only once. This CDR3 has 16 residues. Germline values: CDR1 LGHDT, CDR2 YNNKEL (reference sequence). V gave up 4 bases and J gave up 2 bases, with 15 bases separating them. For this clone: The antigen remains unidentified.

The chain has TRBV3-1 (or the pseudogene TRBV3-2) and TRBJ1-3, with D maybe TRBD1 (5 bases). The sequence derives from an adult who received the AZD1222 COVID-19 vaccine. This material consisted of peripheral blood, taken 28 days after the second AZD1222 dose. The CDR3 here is CASSLYEGRAGNTIYF. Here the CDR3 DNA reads TGTGCCAGCAGCCTCTATGAGGGCAGGGCTGGAAACACCATATATTTT.